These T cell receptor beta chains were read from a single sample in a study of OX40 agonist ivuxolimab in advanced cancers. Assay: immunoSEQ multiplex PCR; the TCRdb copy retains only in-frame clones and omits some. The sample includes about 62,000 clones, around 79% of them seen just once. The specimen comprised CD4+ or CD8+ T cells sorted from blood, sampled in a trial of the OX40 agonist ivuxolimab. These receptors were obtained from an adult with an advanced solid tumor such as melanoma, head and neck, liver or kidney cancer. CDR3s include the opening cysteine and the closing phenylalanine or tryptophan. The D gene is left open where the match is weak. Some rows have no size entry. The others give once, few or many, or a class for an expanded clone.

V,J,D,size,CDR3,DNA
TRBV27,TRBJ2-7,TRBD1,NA,CASSVLLGQGLYEQYF,TGTGCCAGCAGCGTTCTCCTGGGACAGGGGCTCTACGAGCAGTACTTC
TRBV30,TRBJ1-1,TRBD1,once,CAWTGDRGQVEAFF,TGTGCCTGGACGGGGGACAGGGGGCAGGTTGAAGCTTTCTTT
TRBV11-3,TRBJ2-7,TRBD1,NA,CASSSTGIEQYF,TGTGCCAGCAGCTCGACAGGGATTGAGCAGTACTTC
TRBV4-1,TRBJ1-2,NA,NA,CASSHLTANYGYTF,TGCGCCAGCAGCCACCTGACAGCGAACTATGGCTACACCTTC
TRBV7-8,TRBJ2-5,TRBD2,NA,CASSPQGSGMRYF,TGTGCCAGCAGCCCCCAGGGTAGCGGGATGCGGTACTTC
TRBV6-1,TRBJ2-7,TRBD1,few,CASSVRDRGPYEQYF,TGTGCCAGCAGTGTGAGAGACAGGGGACCCTACGAGCAGTACTTC
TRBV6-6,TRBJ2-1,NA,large,CASRPEYPYNEQFF,TGTGCCAGCAGGCCGGAGTATCCCTACAATGAGCAGTTCTTC
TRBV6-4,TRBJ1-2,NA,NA,CASRPGHQNYGYTF,TGTGCCAGCAGACCGGGACACCAGAACTATGGCTACACCTTC
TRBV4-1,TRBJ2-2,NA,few,CASSQHGVGTGELFF,TGCGCCAGCAGCCAACACGGGGTAGGAACCGGGGAGCTGTTTTTT
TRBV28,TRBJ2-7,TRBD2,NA,CASSTGTRPYEQYF,TGTGCCAGCAGCACCGGGACTAGACCCTACGAGCAGTACTTC
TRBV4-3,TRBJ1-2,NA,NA,CASSQDLSLPAGDGYGYTF,TGCGCCAGCAGCCAAGACTTATCCCTTCCGGCAGGGGACGGGTATGGCTACACCTTC
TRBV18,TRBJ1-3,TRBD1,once,CASSLGTVGNTIYF,TGTGCCAGCTCACTAGGGACAGTTGGAAACACCATATATTTT
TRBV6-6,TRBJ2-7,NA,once,CASSYEVGGVEQYF,TGTGCCAGCAGTTACGAGGTGGGTGGGGTCGAGCAGTACTTC
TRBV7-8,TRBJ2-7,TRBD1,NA,CASSLVGQAYEQYF,TGTGCCAGCAGCTTAGTGGGACAGGCTTACGAGCAGTACTTC
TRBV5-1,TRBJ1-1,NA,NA,CASSLFGGGNTEAFF,TGCGCCAGCAGCTTGTTTGGGGGCGGTAACACTGAAGCTTTCTTT
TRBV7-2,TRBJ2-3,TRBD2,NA,CASREAGRAVDTQYF,TGTGCCAGCAGAGAAGCCGGGAGGGCCGTAGATACGCAGTATTTT
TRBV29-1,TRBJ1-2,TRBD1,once,CSASPGQGADGYTF,TGCAGCGCTTCACCAGGACAGGGGGCGGATGGCTACACCTTC
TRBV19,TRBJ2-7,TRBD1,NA,CASSRATGGYEQYF,TGTGCCAGTAGCCGGGCGACAGGGGGCTACGAGCAGTACTTC
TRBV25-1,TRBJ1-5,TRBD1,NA,CASGTGARPQHF,TGTGCCAGCGGTACAGGGGCTCGGCCCCAGCATTTT
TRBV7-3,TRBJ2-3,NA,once,CASSPTGLARTSTDTQYF,TGTGCCAGCAGCCCTACAGGGCTAGCGAGAACTAGCACAGATACGCAGTATTTT
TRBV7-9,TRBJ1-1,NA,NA,CASSTLGVGTEAFF,TGTGCCAGCAGCACCCTCGGGGTCGGCACTGAAGCTTTCTTT
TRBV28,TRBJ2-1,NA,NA,CASSLFGNNEQFF,TGTGCCAGCAGTTTATTCGGAAACAATGAGCAGTTCTTC
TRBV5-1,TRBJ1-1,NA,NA,CASSLGDFTEAFF,TGCGCCAGCAGCCTGGGGGATTTCACTGAAGCTTTCTTT
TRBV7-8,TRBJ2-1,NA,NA,CASSLAGIRYNEQFF,TGTGCCAGCAGCTTAGCAGGGATCCGCTACAATGAGCAGTTCTTC
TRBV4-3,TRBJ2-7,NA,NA,CASSQEFPTRYEQYF,TGCGCCAGCAGCCAAGAATTCCCCACCCGCTACGAGCAGTACTTC
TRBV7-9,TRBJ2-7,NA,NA,CASSHPTGRSYEQYF,TGTGCCAGCAGTCACCCGACAGGTCGCTCCTACGAGCAGTACTTC
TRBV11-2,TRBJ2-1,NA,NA,CASSLELVAQFF,TGTGCCAGCAGCTTAGAGCTAGTTGCGCAGTTCTTC